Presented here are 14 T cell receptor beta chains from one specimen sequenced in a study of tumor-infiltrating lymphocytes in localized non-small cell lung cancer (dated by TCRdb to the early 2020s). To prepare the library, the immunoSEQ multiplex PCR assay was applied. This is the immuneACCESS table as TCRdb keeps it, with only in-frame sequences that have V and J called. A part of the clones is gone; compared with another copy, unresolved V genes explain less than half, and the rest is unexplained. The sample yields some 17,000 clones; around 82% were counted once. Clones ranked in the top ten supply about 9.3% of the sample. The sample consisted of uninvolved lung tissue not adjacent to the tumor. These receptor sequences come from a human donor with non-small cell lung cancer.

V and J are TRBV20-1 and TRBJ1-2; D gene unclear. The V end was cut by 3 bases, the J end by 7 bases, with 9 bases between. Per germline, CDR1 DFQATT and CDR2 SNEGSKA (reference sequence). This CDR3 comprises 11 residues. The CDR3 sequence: CSARTLSGYTF. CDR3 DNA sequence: TGCAGTGCTAGGACGCTGAGTGGCTACACCTTC.

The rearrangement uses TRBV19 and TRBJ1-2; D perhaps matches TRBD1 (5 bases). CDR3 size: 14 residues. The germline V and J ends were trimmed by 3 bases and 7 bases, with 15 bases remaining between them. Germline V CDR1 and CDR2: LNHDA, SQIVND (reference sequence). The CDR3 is CASSMGGASRGYTF. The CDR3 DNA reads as TGTGCCAGTAGTATGGGAGGGGCTTCCCGTGGCTACACCTTC.

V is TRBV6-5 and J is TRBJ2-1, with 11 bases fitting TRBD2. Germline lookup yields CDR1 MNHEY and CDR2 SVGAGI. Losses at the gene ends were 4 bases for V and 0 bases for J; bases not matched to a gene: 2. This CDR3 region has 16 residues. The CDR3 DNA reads TGTGCCAGCAGTTTAGCGGGAGGGAGCTCCTACAATGAGCAGTTCTTC. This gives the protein CASSLAGGSSYNEQFF.

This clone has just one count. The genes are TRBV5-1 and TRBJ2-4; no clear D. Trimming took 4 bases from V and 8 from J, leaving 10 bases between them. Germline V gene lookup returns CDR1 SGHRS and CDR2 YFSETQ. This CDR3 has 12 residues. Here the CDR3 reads CASSLAGDIQYF. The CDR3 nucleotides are TGCGCCAGCAGCCTTGCCGGAGACATTCAGTACTTC.

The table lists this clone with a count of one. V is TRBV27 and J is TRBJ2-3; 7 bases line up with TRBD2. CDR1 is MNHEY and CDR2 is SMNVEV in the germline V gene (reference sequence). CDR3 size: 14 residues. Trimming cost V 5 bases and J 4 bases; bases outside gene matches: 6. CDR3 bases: TGTGCCAGCAGTGGGAGACTAGCTCCAGATACGCAGTATTTT. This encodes CASSGRLAPDTQYF.

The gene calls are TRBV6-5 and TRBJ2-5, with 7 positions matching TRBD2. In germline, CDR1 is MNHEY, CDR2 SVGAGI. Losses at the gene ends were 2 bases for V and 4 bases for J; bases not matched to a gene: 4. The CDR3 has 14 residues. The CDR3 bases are TGTGCCAGCAGTTACCGAGCGGGACTAGAGACCCAGTACTTC. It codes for CASSYRAGLETQYF.

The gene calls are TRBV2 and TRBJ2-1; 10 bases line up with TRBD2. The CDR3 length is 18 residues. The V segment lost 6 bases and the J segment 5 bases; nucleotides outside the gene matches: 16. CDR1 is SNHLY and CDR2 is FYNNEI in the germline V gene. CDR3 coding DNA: TGTGCCAGCAGATCTAGCGGGAGTCGCGCAAGCGATAACAATGAGCAGTTCTTC. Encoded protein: CASRSSGSRASDNNEQFF.

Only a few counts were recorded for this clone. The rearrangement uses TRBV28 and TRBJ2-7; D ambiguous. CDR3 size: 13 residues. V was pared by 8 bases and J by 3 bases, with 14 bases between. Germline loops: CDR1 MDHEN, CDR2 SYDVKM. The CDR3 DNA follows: TGTGCCAGCCGCCCCGCTCCAAACTACGAGCAGTACTTC. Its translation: CASRPAPNYEQYF. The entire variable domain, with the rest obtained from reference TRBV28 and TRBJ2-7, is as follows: DVKVTQSSRYLVKRTGEKVFLECVQDMDHENMFWYRQDPGLGLRLIYFSYDVKMKEKGDIPEGYSVSREKKERFSLILESASTNQTSMYLCASRPAPNYEQYFGPGTRLTVT.

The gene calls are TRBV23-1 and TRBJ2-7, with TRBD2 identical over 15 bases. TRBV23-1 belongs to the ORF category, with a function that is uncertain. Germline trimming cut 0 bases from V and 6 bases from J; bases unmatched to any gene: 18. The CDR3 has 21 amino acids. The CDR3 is CASSQSGGTSGRTKLRGEQYF. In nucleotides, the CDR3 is TGCGCCAGCAGTCAATCGGGAGGGACTAGCGGGAGGACAAAACTACGGGGCGAGCAGTACTTC.

The CDR3 reads CASSFGGEQYF. The CDR3 nucleotides read TGTGCCAGCAGCTTTGGAGGCGAGCAGTACTTC. The chain links TRBV5-6 to TRBJ2-7; D might be TRBD2 (5 bases). The CDR3 length is 11 residues. Germline CDR1 reads SGHDT; CDR2 reads YYEEEE. Trimming left V 2 bases short and J 6 bases short, with 6 bases between.

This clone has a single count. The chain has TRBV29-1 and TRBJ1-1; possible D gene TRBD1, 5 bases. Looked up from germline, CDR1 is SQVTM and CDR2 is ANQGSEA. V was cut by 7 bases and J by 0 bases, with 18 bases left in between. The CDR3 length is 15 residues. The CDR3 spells CSASGGWGMNTEAFF. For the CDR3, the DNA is TGCAGCGCCTCCGGAGGGTGGGGGATGAACACTGAAGCTTTCTTT.

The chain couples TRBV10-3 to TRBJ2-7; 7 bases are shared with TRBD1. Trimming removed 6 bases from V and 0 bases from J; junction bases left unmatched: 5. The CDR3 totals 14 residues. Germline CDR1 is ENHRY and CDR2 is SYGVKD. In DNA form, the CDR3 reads TGTGCCATCAGCCAACAGGGGCCCTCCTACGAGCAGTACTTC. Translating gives CAISQQGPSYEQYF.

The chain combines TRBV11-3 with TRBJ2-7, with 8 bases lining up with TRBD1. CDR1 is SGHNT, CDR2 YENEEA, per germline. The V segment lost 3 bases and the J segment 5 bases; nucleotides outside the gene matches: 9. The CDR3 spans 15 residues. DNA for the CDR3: TGTGCCAGCAGCTTCGTTAGGACAGGGAGCCACGAGCAGTACTTC. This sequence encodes CASSFVRTGSHEQYF.

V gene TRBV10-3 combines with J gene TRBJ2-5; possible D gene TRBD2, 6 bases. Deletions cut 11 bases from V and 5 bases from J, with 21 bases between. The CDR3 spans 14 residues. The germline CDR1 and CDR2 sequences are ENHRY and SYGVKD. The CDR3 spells CAASPGATEETQYF. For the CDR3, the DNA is TGTGCCGCGAGCCCGGGAGCCACGGAGGAGACCCAGTACTTC.